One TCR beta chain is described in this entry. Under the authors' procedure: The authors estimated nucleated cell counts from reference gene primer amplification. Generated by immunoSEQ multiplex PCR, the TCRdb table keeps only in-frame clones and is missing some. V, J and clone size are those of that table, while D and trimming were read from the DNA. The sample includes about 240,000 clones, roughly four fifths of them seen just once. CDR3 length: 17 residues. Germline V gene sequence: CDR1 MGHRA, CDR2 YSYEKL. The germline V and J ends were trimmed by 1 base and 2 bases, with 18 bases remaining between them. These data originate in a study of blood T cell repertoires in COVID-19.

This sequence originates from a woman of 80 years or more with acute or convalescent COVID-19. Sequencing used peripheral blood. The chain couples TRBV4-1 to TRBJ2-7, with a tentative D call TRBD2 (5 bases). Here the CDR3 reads CASSQGLTREITYEQYF. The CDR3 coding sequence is TGCGCCAGCAGCCAAGGCCTTACTAGGGAAATCACCTACGAGCAGTACTTC.